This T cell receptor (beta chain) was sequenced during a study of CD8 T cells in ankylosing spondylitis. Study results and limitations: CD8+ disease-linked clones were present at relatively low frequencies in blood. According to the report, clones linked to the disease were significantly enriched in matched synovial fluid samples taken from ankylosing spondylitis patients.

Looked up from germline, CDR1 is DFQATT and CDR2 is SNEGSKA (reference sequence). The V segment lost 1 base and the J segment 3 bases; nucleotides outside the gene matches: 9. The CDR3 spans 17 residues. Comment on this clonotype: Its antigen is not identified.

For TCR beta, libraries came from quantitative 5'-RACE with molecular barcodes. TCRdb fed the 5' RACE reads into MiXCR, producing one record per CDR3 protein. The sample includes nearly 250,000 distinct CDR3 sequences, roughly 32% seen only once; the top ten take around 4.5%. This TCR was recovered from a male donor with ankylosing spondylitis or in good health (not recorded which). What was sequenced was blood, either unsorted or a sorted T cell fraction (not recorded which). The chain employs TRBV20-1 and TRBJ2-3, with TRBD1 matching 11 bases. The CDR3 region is CSARAPPGQGVTDTQYF. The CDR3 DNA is TGCAGTGCTAGAGCTCCCCCGGGACAGGGGGTAACAGATACGCAGTATTTT.